These 30 T cell receptor beta chains were sequenced from one sample in a study of blood T cell repertoires in COVID-19. The table came from immunoSEQ multiplex PCR; TCRdb's copy has only in-frame clones and leaves some out. The sample shows around 250,000 clones, around nine tenths of them seen only once. Sample: peripheral blood. The receptors here all came from a middle-aged man with active or convalescent COVID-19.

The chain has TRBV7-8 and TRBJ2-5, with 12 bases matching TRBD2. The length of the CDR3 is 14 residues. The germline CDR1 and CDR2 sequences are SGHVS and FQNEAQ. Losses at the gene ends were 5 bases for V and 5 bases for J; bases not matched to a gene: 3. In DNA form, the CDR3 reads TGTGCCAGCAGCCCCGGGACTAGCGGGGAGACCCAGTACTTC. It is translated as CASSPGTSGETQYF.

This clone was picked up one time. The chain uses TRBV18 and TRBJ1-3; a possible D gene is TRBD1 (5 bases). Trimming took 3 bases from V and 0 from J, leaving 6 bases between them. The CDR3 is 14 amino acids. Germline V gene data show CDR1 as KGHSH and CDR2 as LQKENI. This CDR3 is CASSPDTSGNTIYF. Written as DNA, the CDR3 is TGTGCCAGCTCACCGGACACCTCTGGAAACACCATATATTTT.

This clone has just a few counts. The V gene is TRBV5-1, the J gene TRBJ1-4; D ambiguous. There are 16 residues in the CDR3. The germline V gene has CDR1 SGHRS and CDR2 YFSETQ. Deletions cut 0 bases from V and 3 bases from J, with 12 bases between. As DNA, the CDR3 is TGCGCCAGCAGCTTGGGCACCGTGGGAGCTAATGAAAAACTGTTTTTT. Amino acid sequence: CASSLGTVGANEKLFF.

The CDR3 DNA sequence: TGTGCCAGCACAACCACTTTCCAGGGGGCGCGTACGCAGTATTTT. It encodes CASTTTFQGARTQYF. The chain has TRBV6-4 and TRBJ2-3; 8 nucleotides line up with TRBD1. The CDR3 extends over 15 amino acids. Germline loops: CDR1 MRHNA, CDR2 SNTAGT. Trimming took 7 bases from V and 8 from J; bases not matched to a gene: 14.

The CDR3 nucleotides read TGTGCCAGCAGCTTACTCCTCTCGTACCAAGAGACCCAGTACTTC. Translating gives CASSLLLSYQETQYF. The J gene is TRBJ2-5, the V gene TRBV11-2; D not resolved. Deletions cut 2 bases from V and 0 bases from J, with 10 bases between. The CDR3 has 15 residues. The V gene's germline CDR1 is SGHAT and CDR2 FQNNGV.

The rearrangement uses TRBV6-5 and TRBJ2-1; possible D gene TRBD1, 6 bases. With 7 bases removed from V and 4 bases from J, the gap between germline ends came to 11 bases. Per germline, CDR1 MNHEY and CDR2 SVGAGI. The CDR3 runs to 13 residues. Here the CDR3 reads CASKRDTYNEQFF. The CDR3 region has the DNA TGTGCCAGCAAACGGGACACTTACAATGAGCAGTTCTTC.

This rearrangement joins TRBV13 to TRBJ2-7, with 10 positions matching TRBD2. The CDR3 runs 16 residues. V dropped 3 bases and J dropped 0; count of bases not matched to a gene: 5. Looked up from germline, CDR1 is PRHDT and CDR2 is FYEKMQ (reference sequence). The CDR3 spells CASSFLTSGNSYEQYF. The CDR3 DNA sequence: TGTGCCAGCAGCTTTCTAACTAGCGGGAACTCCTACGAGCAGTACTTC. Together with reference TRBV13 and TRBJ2-7, the CDR3 gives the full variable domain: AAGVIQSPRHLIKEKRETATLKCYPIPRHDTVYWYQQGPGQDPQFLISFYEKMQSDKGSIPDRFSAQQFSDYHSELNMSSLELGDSALYFCASSFLTSGNSYEQYFGPGTRLTVT.

The V gene is TRBV9, the J gene TRBJ2-7, with 8 bases matching TRBD1. Germline trimming cut 4 bases from V and 3 bases from J; bases unmatched to any gene: 12. This CDR3 spans 16 amino acids. CDR1 is SGDLS and CDR2 is YYNGEE in the germline V gene. The CDR3 loop reads CASSPRQTGTGYEQYF. DNA of the CDR3: TGTGCCAGCAGCCCGCGTCAAACCGGGACAGGCTACGAGCAGTACTTC.

The chain couples TRBV24-1 to TRBJ2-4; tentative D call: TRBD2 (6 bases). The CDR3 has 15 residues. Germline V gives CDR1 KGHDR, CDR2 SFDVKD. Trimming pared 2 bases from V and 4 bases from J, leaving 11 bases between. In DNA form, the CDR3 reads TGTGCCACCAGTGATTCGTGGGACTCTAAAAACATTCAGTACTTC. This sequence encodes CATSDSWDSKNIQYF.

The sample holds a few counts of this clone. This chain uses TRBV6-5 with TRBJ1-2; D remains ambiguous. CDR1 MNHEY and CDR2 SVGAGI come from the germline V gene. Trimming removed 6 bases at V and 0 bases at J, with 11 bases between. This CDR3 comprises 14 residues. The CDR3 is CASSPQQANYGYTF. The CDR3 DNA reads TGTGCCAGCAGCCCACAGCAGGCTAACTATGGCTACACCTTC.

The chain employs TRBV5-4 and TRBJ2-3; TRBD2 might be the D (6 bases). Trimming removed 0 bases at V and 4 bases at J, with 12 bases between. The CDR3 is 15 amino acids. Germline lookup yields CDR1 SGHNT and CDR2 YYREEE (reference sequence). The CDR3 DNA reads as TGTGCCAGCAGCTTGGAGGGCAGGGAGGCAGATACGCAGTATTTT. Its translation is CASSLEGREADTQYF.

This clone was seen only once. The chain joins TRBV5-6 to TRBJ1-2, with D perhaps TRBD1 (5 bases). Trimming pared 5 bases from V and 0 bases from J, leaving 11 bases between. This CDR3 contains 14 residues. Germline V gives CDR1 SGHDT, CDR2 YYEEEE. CDR3 nucleotide sequence: TGTGCCAGCAGAGCGGGACTGTCTAACTATGGCTACACCTTC. Protein product: CASRAGLSNYGYTF.

This clone has more than one count but fewer than ten. The V gene is TRBV5-4, the J gene TRBJ1-5, with TRBD1 as a possible D gene (5 bases). The germline V and J ends were trimmed by 2 bases and 4 bases, with 13 bases remaining between them. The CDR3 covers 15 residues. Germline V gene data show CDR1 as SGHNT and CDR2 as YYREEE (reference sequence). CDR3 nucleotide sequence: TGTGCCAGCAGCTTCGGGGGATCCCTAAATCAGCCCCAGCATTTT. It encodes CASSFGGSLNQPQHF.

The chain uses TRBV3-1 (or the pseudogene TRBV3-2) and TRBJ2-1; unclear D gene. V was pared by 1 base and J by 9 bases, with 13 bases between. The CDR3 is made up of 14 amino acids. The germline gives CDR1 LGHDT, CDR2 YNNKEL (reference sequence). The CDR3 nucleotides are TGTGCCAGCAGCCAAGGGAGCTCCTCTGGTGAGCAGTTCTTC. Protein: CASSQGSSSGEQFF.

This clone was seen more than once but under ten times. The DNA of the CDR3 is TGTGCCAGCAGCCCCAGTTCCTACAATGAGCAGTTCTTC. Amino acid sequence: CASSPSSYNEQFF. The V and J genes are TRBV11-2 and TRBJ2-1; D gene ambiguous. CDR3 length: 13 amino acids. Germline V gives CDR1 SGHAT, CDR2 FQNNGV. V gave up 5 bases and J gave up 1 base, with 6 bases separating them.

The gene calls are TRBV27 and TRBJ2-1; 11 bases match TRBD1. CDR1 and CDR2 from the germline V gene are MNHEY and SMNVEV (reference sequence). The trim removed 6 bases at V and 3 bases at J, leaving 4 bases unmatched. CDR3 length equals 15 residues. DNA of the CDR3: TGTGCCAGCAGAACGGACAGGGGGCTCTACAATGAGCAGTTCTTC. Translation: CASRTDRGLYNEQFF.

The V call is TRBV28, the J call TRBJ1-1; perhaps TRBD1 as D (6 bases). The CDR3 runs to 15 residues. CDR1 and CDR2 from the germline V gene are MDHEN and SYDVKM. The V end was cut by 2 bases, the J end by 3 bases, with 13 bases between. CDR3 loop: CASSLRPEGDTEAFF. The CDR3 nucleotides read TGTGCCAGCAGTTTACGGCCAGAGGGGGACACTGAAGCTTTCTTT.

The rearrangement uses TRBV7-3 and TRBJ1-1, with a tentative D call TRBD1 (6 bases). Per germline, CDR1 SGHTA and CDR2 FQGTGA. This CDR3 spans 14 amino acids. V lost 2 bases, J lost 5 bases, and 12 bases lay in between. This CDR3 reads CASSLLGGVTEAFF. In nucleotides, the CDR3 is TGTGCCAGCAGCTTACTAGGGGGTGTGACTGAAGCTTTCTTT.

This chain connects TRBV9 to TRBJ1-2; unclear D gene. Trimming took 3 bases from V and 8 from J, leaving 14 bases between them. The CDR3 totals 13 residues. In germline, CDR1 is SGDLS, CDR2 YYNGEE. The CDR3 loop reads CASSGPDFRGYTF. CDR3 nucleotide sequence: TGTGCCAGCAGCGGCCCGGACTTCAGAGGCTACACCTTC.

The chain employs TRBV6-5 and TRBJ1-2, with 8 bases that match TRBD1. The germline gives CDR1 MNHEY, CDR2 SVGAGI. The J segment lost 8 bases and the V segment lost 4 bases, leaving 9 bases of the junction unmatched. There are 14 residues in the CDR3. The CDR3 coding sequence is TGTGCCAGCAGTTCGGCCGGGACAGGAGGCGGCTACACCTTC. It codes for CASSSAGTGGGYTF.

The chain has TRBV13 and TRBJ1-2; unclear D gene. Trimming took off 0 bases at V and 7 bases at J, with 15 bases between the two ends. This CDR3 has 15 residues. CDR1 PRHDT and CDR2 FYEKMQ come from the germline V gene (reference sequence). The CDR3 sequence is CASSLGTSAPGGYTF. The CDR3 DNA is TGTGCCAGCAGCTTAGGTACTTCGGCCCCAGGTGGCTACACCTTC.

The chain joins TRBV3-1 (or the pseudogene TRBV3-2) to TRBJ2-2; 10 bases are shared with TRBD1. This CDR3 has 18 residues. Germline CDR1 and CDR2: LGHDT and YNNKEL (reference sequence). The ends lost 0 bases at V and 7 bases at J; junction bases unmatched: 11. The CDR3 DNA is TGTGCCAGCAGCCAAGAGTCGGGGACAGGGGCTTCGGACGGGGAGCTGTTTTTT. This encodes CASSQESGTGASDGELFF.

In its sample, this clone was seen once. The rearrangement uses TRBV15 and TRBJ2-1, with 7 bases lining up with TRBD2. The V and J ends lost 1 base and 7 bases, in that order; junction bases with no gene match: 1. This CDR3 has 13 residues. Germline lookup yields CDR1 LNHNV and CDR2 YYDKDF (reference sequence). CDR3 sequence (DNA): TGTGCCACCAGCAGAGGGCGGGGGAATGAGCAGTTCTTC. Protein product: CATSRGRGNEQFF.

The V and J genes are TRBV6-4 and TRBJ2-2; 7 nucleotides match TRBD1. The germline gives CDR1 MRHNA, CDR2 SNTAGT. The CDR3 runs to 16 residues. V was pared by 0 bases and J by 7 bases, with 8 bases of the junction left unmatched. CDR3 sequence: CASSDSQGIVGGELFF. The CDR3 nucleotides are TGTGCCAGCAGTGACTCACAGGGGATAGTCGGCGGGGAGCTGTTTTTT.

The chain is built from TRBV3-1 (or the pseudogene TRBV3-2) and TRBJ2-3; D is undetermined. The V gene lost 3 bases and the J gene lost 6 bases, with 13 bases spanning the gap. Germline V lookup: CDR1 LGHDT, CDR2 YNNKEL (reference sequence). The CDR3 runs to 14 residues. CDR3 sequence: CASSHAYRSDTQYF. The CDR3 nucleotides are TGTGCCAGCAGCCATGCCTATCGATCCGATACGCAGTATTTT.

The genes are TRBV19 and TRBJ2-7, with D hard to call. The CDR3 has 10 residues. The germline CDR1 and CDR2 sequences are LNHDA and SQIVND (reference sequence). V lost 7 bases, J lost 6 bases, and 7 bases lay in between. CDR3 protein: CASMGVEQYF. The DNA of the CDR3 is TGTGCCAGTATGGGCGTCGAGCAGTACTTC.

The chain uses TRBV4-2 and TRBJ2-7, with TRBD2 matching over 10 bases. The ends lost 0 bases at V and 2 bases at J; junction bases unmatched: 13. The CDR3 consists of 19 residues. Per the germline V gene, CDR1 is LGHNA and CDR2 is YNFKEQ. CDR3 region: CASSQDPLAGGYSAYEQYF. The CDR3 nucleotides read TGTGCCAGCAGCCAAGACCCCTTAGCGGGAGGTTATTCAGCCTACGAGCAGTACTTC.

The CDR3 region has the DNA TGTGCCAGCAGGGTGACAGGGACCAGGCATAACTATGGCTACACCTTC. Protein sequence: CASRVTGTRHNYGYTF. The chain links TRBV6-8 to TRBJ1-2; 7 bases line up with TRBD1. The CDR3 is 16 amino acids. CDR1 is MNHGY and CDR2 is SAAAGT in the germline V gene. V lost 6 bases, J lost 1 base, and 11 bases stayed unmatched.

The chain combines TRBV3-1 (or the pseudogene TRBV3-2) with TRBJ1-2; a possible D gene is TRBD1 (5 bases). Germline lookup yields CDR1 LGHDT and CDR2 YNNKEL (reference sequence). The CDR3 sequence is 15 residues long. Trimming pared 0 bases from V and 7 bases from J, leaving 15 bases between. The CDR3 reads CASSQDRQGLGGYTF. The CDR3 DNA reads as TGTGCCAGCAGCCAAGATCGGCAGGGATTGGGTGGCTACACCTTC.

V usage is TRBV27 and J usage is TRBJ2-3; D is possibly TRBD1 (5 bases). The CDR3 runs to 14 residues. Germline CDR1 reads MNHEY; CDR2 reads SMNVEV (reference sequence). Deletions cut 3 bases from V and 5 bases from J, with 12 bases between. The CDR3 loop is CASSLSRVGDTQYF. As DNA, the CDR3 is TGTGCCAGCAGTTTGAGCAGGGTAGGAGATACGCAGTATTTT.